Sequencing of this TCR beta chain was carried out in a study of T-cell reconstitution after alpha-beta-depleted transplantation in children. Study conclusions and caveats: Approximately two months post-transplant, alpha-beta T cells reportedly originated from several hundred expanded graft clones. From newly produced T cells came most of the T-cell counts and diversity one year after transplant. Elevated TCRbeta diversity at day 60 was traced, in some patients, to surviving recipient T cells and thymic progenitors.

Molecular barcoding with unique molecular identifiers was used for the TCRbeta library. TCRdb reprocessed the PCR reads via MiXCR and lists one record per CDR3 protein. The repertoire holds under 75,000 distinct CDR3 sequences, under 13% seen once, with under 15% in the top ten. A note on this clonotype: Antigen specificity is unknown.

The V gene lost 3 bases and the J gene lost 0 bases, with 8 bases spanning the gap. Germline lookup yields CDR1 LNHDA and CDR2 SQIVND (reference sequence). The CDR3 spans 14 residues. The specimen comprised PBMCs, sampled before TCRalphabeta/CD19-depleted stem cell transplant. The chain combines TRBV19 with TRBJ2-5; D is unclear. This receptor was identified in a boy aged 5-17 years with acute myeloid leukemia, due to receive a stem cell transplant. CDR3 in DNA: TGTGCCAGTAGTATCAGTCGTAACCAAGAGACCCAGTACTTC. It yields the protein CASSISRNQETQYF.